This TCR beta chain was profiled in a study of blood T cell repertoires in COVID-19. Deletions cut 4 bases from V and 4 bases from J, with 14 bases between. CDR1 and CDR2 (germline): LGHNA, YSLEER. This CDR3 has 15 residues. Repertoires were generated with immunoSEQ multiplex PCR, while TCRdb's copy carries only in-frame clones and drops some. Of some 21,000 clones in the sample, approximately 84% were seen once. This clone was recorded only once. The chain joins TRBV4-3 to TRBJ1-3; D not resolved. Sequenced sample: peripheral blood. This receptor was identified in a middle-aged man with acute or convalescent COVID-19. As DNA, the CDR3 is TGCGCCAGCAGCCCCCGCTCGACGGGAGGAAACACCATATATTTT. This translates into CASSPRSTGGNTIYF.